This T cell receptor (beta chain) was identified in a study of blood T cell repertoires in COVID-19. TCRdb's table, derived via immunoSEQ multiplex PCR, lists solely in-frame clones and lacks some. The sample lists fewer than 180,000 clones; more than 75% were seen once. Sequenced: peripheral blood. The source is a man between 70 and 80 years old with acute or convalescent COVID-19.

Here the CDR3 reads CSASRMTRGYTF. CDR3 nucleotides: TGCAGTGCTAGTAGGATGACGAGGGGCTACACCTTC. The J gene is TRBJ1-2, the V gene TRBV20-1; D remains ambiguous. Germline V gives CDR1 DFQATT, CDR2 SNEGSKA (reference sequence). The ends were cut back, 3 bases at V and 8 bases at J, with 13 bases in the middle. This CDR3 has 12 amino acids.